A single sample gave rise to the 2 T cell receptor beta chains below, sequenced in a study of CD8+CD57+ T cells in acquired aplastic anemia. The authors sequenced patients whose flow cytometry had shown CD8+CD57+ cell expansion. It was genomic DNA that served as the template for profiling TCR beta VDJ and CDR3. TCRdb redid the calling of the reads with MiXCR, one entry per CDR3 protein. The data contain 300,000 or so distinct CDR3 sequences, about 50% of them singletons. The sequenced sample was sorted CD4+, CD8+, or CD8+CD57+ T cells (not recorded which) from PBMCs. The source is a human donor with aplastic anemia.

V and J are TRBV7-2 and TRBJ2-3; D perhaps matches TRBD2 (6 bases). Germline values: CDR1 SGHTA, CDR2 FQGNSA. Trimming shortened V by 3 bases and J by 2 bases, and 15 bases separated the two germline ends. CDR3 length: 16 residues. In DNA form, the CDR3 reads TGTGCCAGCAGCTTGGGGCTCCTAGCGACCACAGATACGCAGTATTTT. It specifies CASSLGLLATTDTQYF.

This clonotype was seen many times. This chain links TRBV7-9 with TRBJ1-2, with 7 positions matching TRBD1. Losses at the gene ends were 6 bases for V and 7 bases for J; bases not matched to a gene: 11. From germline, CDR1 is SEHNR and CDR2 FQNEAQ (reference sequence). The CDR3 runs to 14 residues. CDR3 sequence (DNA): TGTGCCAGCAGTCTTGACAGGGCTTTCGGTGGCTACACCTTC. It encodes CASSLDRAFGGYTF.